This T cell receptor (beta chain) was sequenced for a study of technical replicates of blood from several donors. Assay used: immunoSEQ multiplex PCR; TCRdb lists only in-frame clones, some missing. The table includes tens of thousands of clones, 90% to 95% detected once. This receptor was identified in a human donor in good health. Some clones in this sample may be carry-over from other donors' samples. Sequences were obtained from T cells isolated from PBMCs.

This chain's CDR3 is CASGLVREGQPQHF. CDR3 in DNA: TGTGCTAGTGGTTTGGTACGGGAGGGTCAGCCCCAGCATTTT. V usage is TRBV12-5 and J usage is TRBJ1-5; D call uncertain. The CDR3 has 14 residues. The V end was cut by 0 bases, the J end by 6 bases, with 9 bases between. Germline V gene data show CDR1 as LGHNT and CDR2 as FRNRAP.